Listed below are T cell receptor beta chains from one sample, sequenced in a study of identical twins. TCRdb reprocessed the 5' RACE reads with MiXCR, giving one entry per CDR3 protein. The sample has hundreds of thousands of distinct CDR3 sequences; roughly 7.2% are singletons. These same data were also listed under a study on yellow fever vaccine responses in identical twins.

Material: PBMCs. The receptors were gathered from a woman aged 18-29 years in good health. Both conserved end residues are part of each CDR3. The D gene is left open where the match is weak. The listing skips clone size in some rows; elsewhere it reads once, few, many or a size class.

>TRBV12-3/TRBV12-4|many|TRBJ2-4|TRBD2
TGTGCCAGCAGTTTCCATTTTTATGCGGGAGGGGGGGCCAAAAACATTCAGTACTTC
CASSFHFYAGGGAKNIQYF
>TRBV10-3|-|TRBJ2-3|TRBD2
TGTGCCATCAGGGCTAGCGGGGGGACCACAGATACGCAGTATTTT
CAIRASGGTTDTQYF
>TRBV5-1|many|TRBJ2-3|TRBD2
TGCGCCAGCAGCTTGGTTCTAGCGGGGGGCGCGGATACGCAGTATTTT
CASSLVLAGGADTQYF
>TRBV10-3|many|TRBJ1-5|-
TGTGCATCCGGCCGGACAACGCCCCAGCCCCAGCATTTT
CASGRTTPQPQHF
>TRBV24-1|-|TRBJ2-4|-
TGTGCCACCAGTGATAGGCAGAGCATTCAGTACTTC
CATSDRQSIQYF
>TRBV27|few|TRBJ2-1|TRBD2
TGTGCCAGCAGTTCCATCCTAGCGGGAGGGGACAATGAGCAGTTCTTC
CASSSILAGGDNEQFF
>TRBV6-5|-|TRBJ1-1|-
TGTGCCAGCAGTTACGAGGGGGGGCGGAACACTGAAGCTTTCTTT
CASSYEGGRNTEAFF
>TRBV9|many|TRBJ1-6|TRBD1
TGTGCCAGCAGCGGAGGGGACAGGGATAATTCACCCCTCCACTTT
CASSGGDRDNSPLHF
>TRBV6-2/TRBV6-3|-|TRBJ2-1|TRBD2
TGTGCCAGCAGTAAACTAGCGGGAGCACGGTACAATGAGCAGTTCTTC
CASSKLAGARYNEQFF
>TRBV28|many|TRBJ2-3|TRBD2
TGTGCCAGCAGTTCGGGAACTAGCGGGGGCACAGATACGCAGTATTTT
CASSSGTSGGTDTQYF
>TRBV6-2/TRBV6-3|few|TRBJ1-1|-
TGTGCCAGCAACAAGTTGAACACTGAAGCTTTCTTT
CASNKLNTEAFF
>TRBV12-3/TRBV12-4|few|TRBJ1-2|-
TGTGCCAGCAGTTCTACTCGAGTTGGACGGTGGGAGGGCTACACCTTC
CASSSTRVGRWEGYTF
>TRBV5-1|-|TRBJ2-7|-
TGCGCCAGCAGCGCGGACTCACGTCGAGCCTACGAGCAGTACTTC
CASSADSRRAYEQYF